These T cell receptor beta chains were read from a single sample in a study of blood T cell repertoires in COVID-19. Some clones are missing from TCRdb's copy, which holds only in-frame ones; the method was immunoSEQ multiplex PCR. This sample has about 190,000 clones; approximately 85% occur once, and the top ten carry around 5%. Sequencing input: peripheral blood. These receptors originate from a woman of 80 years or more with acute or convalescent COVID-19. CDR3s include the opening cysteine and the closing phenylalanine or tryptophan. Fields, in order: J gene, clone size, V gene, D gene, CDR3 protein. A D gene is named only where the DNA matches it firmly. Expanded clones are given a class, and other clones once, few, many or no size at all.

J gene: TRBJ1-1
clone size: -
V gene: TRBV18
D gene: -
CDR3 protein: CASSPQFQGNTEAFF

J gene: TRBJ2-1
clone size: -
V gene: TRBV7-2
D gene: -
CDR3 protein: CASSPRQAYNEQFF

J gene: TRBJ1-5
clone size: -
V gene: TRBV2
D gene: TRBD1
CDR3 protein: CASNRDRPINQPQHF

J gene: TRBJ2-2
clone size: -
V gene: TRBV5-1
D gene: -
CDR3 protein: CASSLTQGTGELFF

J gene: TRBJ2-3
clone size: -
V gene: TRBV20-1
D gene: TRBD2
CDR3 protein: CSASPPSGRETDTQYF

J gene: TRBJ1-2
clone size: -
V gene: TRBV7-2
D gene: -
CDR3 protein: CASSSMDSYGYTF

J gene: TRBJ2-3
clone size: -
V gene: TRBV9
D gene: TRBD1
CDR3 protein: CASSHWTGTTDTQYF

J gene: TRBJ2-7
clone size: -
V gene: TRBV25-1
D gene: TRBD2
CDR3 protein: CASISGRNYEQYF

J gene: TRBJ2-5
clone size: -
V gene: TRBV2
D gene: TRBD2
CDR3 protein: CASSEVLAGTGTQYF

J gene: TRBJ2-3
clone size: -
V gene: TRBV24-1
D gene: TRBD2
CDR3 protein: CATSDLLASGGAGTQYF

J gene: TRBJ1-1
clone size: -
V gene: TRBV6-2/TRBV6-3
D gene: -
CDR3 protein: CASSYGGGADTEAFF

J gene: TRBJ1-2
clone size: -
V gene: TRBV28
D gene: -
CDR3 protein: CASSLPRVYYGYTF

J gene: TRBJ2-7
clone size: few
V gene: TRBV7-9
D gene: -
CDR3 protein: CASSSSSASSSDEQYF

J gene: TRBJ2-2
clone size: -
V gene: TRBV7-9
D gene: TRBD1
CDR3 protein: CASSLPGQGSIGELFF

J gene: TRBJ2-1
clone size: once
V gene: TRBV5-1
D gene: TRBD1
CDR3 protein: CASSSGGYEQFF

J gene: TRBJ1-1
clone size: few
V gene: TRBV4-1
D gene: TRBD1
CDR3 protein: CASSRETGGGTEAFF